The rows below give T cell receptor beta chains drawn from one sample of a study of shared clonotypes between healthy human individuals. Data came from immunoSEQ multiplex PCR; TCRdb stores just in-frame clones and leaves some out. The sample gives about 1 million clones, roughly 80% of which show up once; 1.4% is in the top ten. Sequenced sample: memory CD4+ T cells sorted from blood. These receptors were collected from a man aged 18 to 30 in good health. The CDR3 runs from the conserved cysteine through the conserved F or W.

V gene: TRBV11-3
CDR3 protein: CASSHRGQGDTQYF

V gene: TRBV6-5
CDR3 protein: CASSSYVTNEKLFF

V gene: TRBV5-1
CDR3 protein: CASSGQGSGANVLTF

V gene: TRBV4-1
CDR3 protein: CASSQGLAAVPFGSYNEQFF

V gene: TRBV28
CDR3 protein: CASSQDRLTGELFF

V gene: TRBV7-9
CDR3 protein: CASSFTGGPADTQYF

V gene: TRBV25-1
CDR3 protein: CASRGQGEGYGYTF

V gene: TRBV10-3
CDR3 protein: CATTLGQGVSDTQYF

V gene: TRBV10-1
CDR3 protein: CASSDPRRGNTGELFF

V gene: TRBV6-6
CDR3 protein: CASSRGVMGGDTQYF

V gene: TRBV5-1
CDR3 protein: CASSSEDGYSPLHF

V gene: TRBV28
CDR3 protein: CASAWGTEAFF

V gene: TRBV5-8
CDR3 protein: CASSPETGWQGRVWQPQHF

V gene: TRBV7-2
CDR3 protein: CASSLKWGNTEAFF

V gene: TRBV5-6
CDR3 protein: CASSLRVPSGRSSKETQYF

V gene: TRBV6-1
CDR3 protein: CASSVVAGGYNEQFF

V gene: TRBV5-5
CDR3 protein: CASSWGLAGAYEQYF

V gene: TRBV11-2
CDR3 protein: CASSPPGGPQHF

V gene: TRBV6-1
CDR3 protein: CASSERTWANEKLFF

V gene: TRBV7-9
CDR3 protein: CASIKTGINEQFF

V gene: TRBV6-6
CDR3 protein: CASRGAFTSTDTQYF

V gene: TRBV18
CDR3 protein: CASSRGPLVAENIQYF

V gene: TRBV6-1
CDR3 protein: CASSGRGLAGGYASTDTQYF

V gene: TRBV7-8
CDR3 protein: CASSIGTAGINTEAFF

V gene: TRBV10-1
CDR3 protein: CASSPGGLVNTEAFF

V gene: TRBV4-1
CDR3 protein: CASSQGEGGAYEQYF

V gene: TRBV6-5
CDR3 protein: CASRGQNVGPQHF

V gene: TRBV5-1
CDR3 protein: CASSLAGITDTQYF

V gene: TRBV27
CDR3 protein: CASSFWESGELFF

V gene: TRBV7-8
CDR3 protein: CASSSGQGAYYSNQPQHF

V gene: TRBV5-1
CDR3 protein: CASSGVAEAFF

V gene: TRBV2
CDR3 protein: CASSGLMGQGINEQFF

V gene: TRBV19
CDR3 protein: CASSITIRTGELFF

V gene: TRBV5-5
CDR3 protein: CASSHDTGTVTYEQYF

V gene: TRBV6-1
CDR3 protein: CASSELVSQPQHF

V gene: TRBV2
CDR3 protein: CASSEWEDRDVNVLTF

V gene: TRBV28
CDR3 protein: CASSFRSRGTEAFF

V gene: TRBV12-5
CDR3 protein: CASGLGQGYGYTF

V gene: TRBV5-1
CDR3 protein: CASKILAGSSYEQYF

V gene: TRBV5-1
CDR3 protein: CASTPGLAIPNEQFF

V gene: TRBV2
CDR3 protein: CASSGLAGAGELFF

V gene: TRBV27
CDR3 protein: CASSSGQGREKLFF

V gene: TRBV29-1
CDR3 protein: CSVEDVRGASSYEQYF

V gene: TRBV11-2
CDR3 protein: CASSLAGTGGATQYF

V gene: TRBV2
CDR3 protein: CASRRNPGEQPQHF

V gene: TRBV28
CDR3 protein: CASIQGARTEAFF

V gene: TRBV6-1
CDR3 protein: CASSEGTGSGANVLTF

V gene: TRBV19
CDR3 protein: CASSTRFRQTNYGYTF

V gene: TRBV5-1
CDR3 protein: CASSFGQAGGLSGNTIYF

V gene: TRBV7-9
CDR3 protein: CASSLLSSNTGELFF

V gene: TRBV6-1
CDR3 protein: CASRRGDIATGELFF

V gene: TRBV5-6
CDR3 protein: CASSLLAARGNQPQHF

V gene: TRBV18
CDR3 protein: CASSPMNRDTGLFF

V gene: TRBV5-5
CDR3 protein: CASSWGTDQYF

V gene: TRBV11-2
CDR3 protein: CASSSRPEGGYTF